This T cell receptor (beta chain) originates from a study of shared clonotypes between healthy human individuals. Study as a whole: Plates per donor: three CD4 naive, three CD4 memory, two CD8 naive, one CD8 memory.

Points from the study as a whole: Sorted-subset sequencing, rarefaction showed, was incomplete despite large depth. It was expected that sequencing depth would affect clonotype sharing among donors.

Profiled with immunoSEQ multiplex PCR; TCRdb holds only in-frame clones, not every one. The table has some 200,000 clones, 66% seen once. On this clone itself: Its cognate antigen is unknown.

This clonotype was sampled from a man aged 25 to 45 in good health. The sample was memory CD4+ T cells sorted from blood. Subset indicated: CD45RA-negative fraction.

DNA of the CDR3: TGTGCCAGCAGCTCCGACAGGGGCCGATACAATGAGCAGTTCTTC. This translates into CASSSDRGRYNEQFF. This chain connects TRBV7-2 to TRBJ2-1; 8 bases match TRBD1. V lost 4 bases, J lost 4 bases, and 6 bases stayed unmatched. The CDR3 totals 15 residues. CDR1 is SGHTA, CDR2 FQGNSA, per germline.